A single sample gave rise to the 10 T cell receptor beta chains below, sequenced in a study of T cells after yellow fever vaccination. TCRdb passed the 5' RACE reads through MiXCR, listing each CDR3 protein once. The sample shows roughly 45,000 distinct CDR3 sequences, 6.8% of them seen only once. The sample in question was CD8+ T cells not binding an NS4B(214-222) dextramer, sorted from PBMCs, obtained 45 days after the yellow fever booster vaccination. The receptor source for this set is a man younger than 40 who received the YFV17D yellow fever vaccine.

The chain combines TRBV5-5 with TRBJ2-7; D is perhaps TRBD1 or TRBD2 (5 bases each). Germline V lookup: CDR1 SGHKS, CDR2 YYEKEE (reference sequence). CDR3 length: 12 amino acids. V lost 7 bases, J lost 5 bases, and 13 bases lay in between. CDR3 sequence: CASGRGVNEQYF. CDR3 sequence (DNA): TGTGCCAGCGGCCGAGGGGTGAACGAGCAGTACTTC.

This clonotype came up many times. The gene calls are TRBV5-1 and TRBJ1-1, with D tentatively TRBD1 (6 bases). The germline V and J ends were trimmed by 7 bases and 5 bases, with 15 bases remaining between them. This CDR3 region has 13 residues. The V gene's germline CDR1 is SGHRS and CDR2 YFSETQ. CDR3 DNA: TGCGCCAGCCGGACAGACCTTATGACTGAAGCTTTCTTT. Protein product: CASRTDLMTEAFF.

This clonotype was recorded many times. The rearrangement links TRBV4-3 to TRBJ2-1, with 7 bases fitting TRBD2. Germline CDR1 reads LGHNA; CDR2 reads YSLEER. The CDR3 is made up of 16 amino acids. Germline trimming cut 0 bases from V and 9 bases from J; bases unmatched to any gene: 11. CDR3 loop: CASSQDLAGEKSEQFF. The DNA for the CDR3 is TGCGCCAGCAGCCAAGATTTGGCGGGAGAGAAGAGTGAGCAGTTCTTC.

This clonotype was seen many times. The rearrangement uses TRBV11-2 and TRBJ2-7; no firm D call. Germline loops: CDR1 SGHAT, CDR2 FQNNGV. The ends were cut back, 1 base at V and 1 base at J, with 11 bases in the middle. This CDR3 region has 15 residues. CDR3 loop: CASSLAYDKSYEQYF. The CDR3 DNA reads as TGTGCCAGCAGCTTAGCATATGACAAATCCTACGAGCAGTACTTC.

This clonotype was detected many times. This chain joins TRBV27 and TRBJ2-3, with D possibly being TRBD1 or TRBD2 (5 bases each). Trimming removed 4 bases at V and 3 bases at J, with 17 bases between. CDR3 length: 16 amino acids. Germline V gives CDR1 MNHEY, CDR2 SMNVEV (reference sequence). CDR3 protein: CASSYKPGPRTDTQYF. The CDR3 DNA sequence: TGTGCCAGCAGTTACAAACCGGGACCGAGAACAGATACGCAGTATTTT.

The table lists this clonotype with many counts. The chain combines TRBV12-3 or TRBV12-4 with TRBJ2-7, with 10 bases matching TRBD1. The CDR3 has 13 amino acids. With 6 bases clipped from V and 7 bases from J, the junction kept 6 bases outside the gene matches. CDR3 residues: CASRAAGQGEQYF. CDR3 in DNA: TGTGCCAGCAGGGCGGCGGGACAGGGGGAGCAGTACTTC.

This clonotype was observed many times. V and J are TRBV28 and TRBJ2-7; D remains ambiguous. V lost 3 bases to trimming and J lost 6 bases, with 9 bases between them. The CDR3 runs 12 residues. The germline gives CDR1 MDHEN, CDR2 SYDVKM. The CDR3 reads CASSLSYFEQYF. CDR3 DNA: TGTGCCAGCAGTTTGAGCTACTTCGAGCAGTACTTC.

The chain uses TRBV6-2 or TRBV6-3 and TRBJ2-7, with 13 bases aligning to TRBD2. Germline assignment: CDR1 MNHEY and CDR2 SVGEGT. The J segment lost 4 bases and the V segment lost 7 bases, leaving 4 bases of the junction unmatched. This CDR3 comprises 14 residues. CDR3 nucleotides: TGTGCCAGCATCGGACTAGCGGGAGAGTACGAGCAGTACTTC. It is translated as CASIGLAGEYEQYF.

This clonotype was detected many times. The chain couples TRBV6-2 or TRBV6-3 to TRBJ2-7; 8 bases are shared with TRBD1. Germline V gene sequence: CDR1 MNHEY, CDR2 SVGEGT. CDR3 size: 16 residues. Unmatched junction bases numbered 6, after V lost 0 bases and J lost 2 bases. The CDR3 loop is CASSYSPGGLTYEQYF. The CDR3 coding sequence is TGTGCCAGCAGTTACTCTCCAGGGGGCCTTACCTACGAGCAGTACTTC.

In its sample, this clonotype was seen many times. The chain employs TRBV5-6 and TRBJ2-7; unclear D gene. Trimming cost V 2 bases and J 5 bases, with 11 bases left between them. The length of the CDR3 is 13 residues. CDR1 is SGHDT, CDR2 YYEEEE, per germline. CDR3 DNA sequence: TGTGCCAGCAGCTTTTACGTAGGTCACGAGCAGTACTTC. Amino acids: CASSFYVGHEQYF.